One and the same sample provided the 28 T cell receptor beta chains below, sequenced in a study of T-cell memory formation after mild COVID-19. TCRdb re-derived calls from the 5' RACE reads in MiXCR, one entry per CDR3 protein. The table records approximately 580,000 distinct CDR3 sequences, about 20% of them present only once. The sequencing input was PBMCs or a T cell subset sorted from them (not recorded which). The source is an adult woman who had mild COVID-19 (a few samples of this study predate the infection). Cell type and time point are not known.

The J gene is TRBJ1-2, the V gene TRBV9; D may be TRBD1 (5 bases). V lost 4 bases and J 8 bases, leaving 24 bases between the germline ends. Germline V CDR1 and CDR2: SGDLS, YYNGEE. The CDR3 is 16 amino acids. Here the CDR3 DNA reads TGTGCCAGCAGCTTTAACGACGGAGCCGGGGGAGGAGGCTACACCTTC. Its protein is CASSFNDGAGGGGYTF. The full variable domain, its missing parts supplied by reference TRBV9 and TRBJ1-2, is DSGVTQTPKHLITATGQRVTLRCSPRSGDLSVYWYQQSLDQGLQFLIQYYNGEERAKGNILERFSAQQFPDLHSELNLSSLELGDSALYFCASSFNDGAGGGGYTFGSGTRLTVV.

V gene TRBV6-1 combines with J gene TRBJ2-3, with TRBD2 matching over 10 bases. Unmatched junction bases numbered 9, after V lost 10 bases and J lost 2 bases. The germline CDR1 and CDR2 sequences are MNHNS and SASEGT. The CDR3 extends over 15 amino acids. This chain's CDR3 is CATHSGGELTDTQYF. CDR3 coding DNA: TGTGCCACCCACAGCGGGGGGGAGCTCACAGATACGCAGTATTTT.

This clonotype occurred a few times. This chain joins TRBV7-9 and TRBJ2-1; D tentatively reads TRBD1 or TRBD2 (5 bases each). V was pared by 5 bases and J by 2 bases, with 22 bases between. The germline CDR1 and CDR2 sequences are SEHNR and FQNEAQ (reference sequence). The CDR3 consists of 18 residues. CDR3 amino acids: CASSGPGTLGDPYNEQFF. The CDR3 coding sequence is TGTGCCAGCAGCGGACCAGGAACACTAGGGGATCCCTACAATGAGCAGTTCTTC.

The chain links TRBV14 to TRBJ2-3; 7 bases map to TRBD2. The CDR3 covers 16 residues. The junction had 7 bases not matched to a gene; V was cut back by 4 bases and J by 0 bases. CDR1 and CDR2 (germline): SGHDN, FVKESK. CDR3 amino acids: CASSRGGKASTDTQYF. The DNA for the CDR3 is TGTGCCAGCAGCCGGGGGGGAAAGGCTAGCACAGATACGCAGTATTTT. Combining the CDR3 with reference TRBV14 and TRBJ2-3 gives the whole variable domain EAGVTQFPSHSVIEKGQTVTLRCDPISGHDNLYWYRRVMGKEIKFLLHFVKESKQDESGMPNNRFLAERTGGTYSTLKVQPAELEDSGVYFCASSRGGKASTDTQYFGPGTRLTVL.

V is TRBV24-1 and J is TRBJ2-7; 7 bases align to TRBD2. Unmatched junction bases numbered 8, after V lost 3 bases and J lost 4 bases. Germline-derived CDR1 and CDR2 are KGHDR and SFDVKD. CDR3 length equals 15 residues. This chain's CDR3 is CATSDPGRAGYEQYF. DNA of the CDR3: TGTGCCACCAGTGATCCTGGGAGGGCAGGATACGAGCAGTACTTC.

There are a few counts of this clonotype. V usage is TRBV5-6 and J usage is TRBJ1-1; D might be TRBD1 (5 bases). The V end was cut by 0 bases, the J end by 4 bases, with 10 bases between. The V gene's germline CDR1 is SGHDT and CDR2 YYEEEE. CDR3 size: 14 residues. This CDR3 is CASSLAGGTTEAFF. The CDR3 DNA sequence: TGTGCCAGCAGCTTGGCCGGGGGGACCACTGAAGCTTTCTTT. Full variable domain (remainder filled in from reference TRBV5-6 and TRBJ1-1): DAGVTQSPTHLIKTRGQQVTLRCSPKSGHDTVSWYQQALGQGPQFIFQYYEEEERQRGNFPDRFSGHQFPNYSSELNVNALLLGDSALYLCASSLAGGTTEAFFGQGTRLTVV.

This clonotype was detected only a few times. The junction departs from germline at one end; a sequencing error may be responsible. The rearrangement joins TRBV12-3 or TRBV12-4 to TRBJ2-7, with no clear D. This CDR3 is built from 12 residues. This CDR3 is CASSLVPRLPSF. DNA of the CDR3: TGTGCCAGCAGTTTAGTCCCTAGGTTACCTAGTTTC.

There are a few counts of this clonotype. The chain carries TRBV6-5 and TRBJ1-4; D gene ambiguous. Trimming took 0 bases from V and 3 from J, leaving 17 bases between them. The CDR3 extends over 18 amino acids. CDR1 MNHEY and CDR2 SVGAGI come from the germline V gene. The CDR3 DNA reads TGTGCCAGCAGTTACTCCCGAGCGTCCGGCGACCCTAATGAAAAACTGTTTTTT. Translated: CASSYSRASGDPNEKLFF.

This chain connects TRBV5-1 to TRBJ1-2; no clear D gene. Between the trimmed V and J ends, which lost 3 bases and 4 bases, there was a span of 13 bases. The CDR3 totals 14 residues. CDR1 and CDR2 from the germline V gene are SGHRS and YFSETQ. CDR3 sequence reads: CASSYGEGAYGYTF. The CDR3 coding sequence is TGCGCCAGCAGCTACGGGGAGGGCGCCTATGGCTACACCTTC.

In this sample, this clonotype turned up a few times. The V gene is TRBV18, the J gene TRBJ1-1; D might be TRBD1 (5 bases). V lost 0 bases to trimming and J lost 6 bases, with 11 bases between them. The CDR3 length is 14 residues. The V gene's germline CDR1 is KGHSH and CDR2 LQKENI. CDR3 protein: CASSPPPGTAEAFF. The CDR3 DNA sequence: TGTGCCAGCTCACCACCTCCAGGGACCGCTGAAGCTTTCTTT. The full variable domain, rest sourced from reference TRBV18 and TRBJ1-1, is NAGVMQNPRHLVRRRGQEARLRCSPMKGHSHVYWYRQLPEEGLKFMVYLQKENIIDESGMPKERFSAEFPKEGPSILRIQQVVRGDSAAYFCASSPPPGTAEAFFGQGTRLTVV.

This clonotype was observed a few times. CDR3 loop: CASSPHRDTYNEQFF. The CDR3 DNA sequence: TGTGCCAGCAGTCCACACCGGGACACTTACAATGAGCAGTTCTTC. The chain couples TRBV12-3 or TRBV12-4 to TRBJ2-1; TRBD1 might be the D (6 bases). There are 15 residues in the CDR3. Trimming took 5 bases from V and 4 from J, leaving 15 bases between them.

The chain employs TRBV14 and TRBJ2-7, with D perhaps TRBD1 (5 bases). Trimming cost V 0 bases and J 4 bases, with 13 bases left between them. CDR3 length: 15 residues. Germline V lookup: CDR1 SGHDN, CDR2 FVKESK. CDR3 in DNA: TGTGCCAGCAGCCAAGATGACAGTTGGCCTTACGAGCAGTACTTC. This gives the protein CASSQDDSWPYEQYF.

The chain couples TRBV6-5 to TRBJ2-1; D is uncertain. Looked up from germline, CDR1 is MNHEY and CDR2 is SVGAGI. The CDR3 contains 15 residues. Trimming cost V 4 bases and J 0 bases, with 10 bases left between them. The CDR3 sequence is CASSFQESSYNEQFF. CDR3 coding DNA: TGTGCCAGCAGTTTCCAAGAAAGCTCCTACAATGAGCAGTTCTTC.

V usage is TRBV15 and J usage is TRBJ2-7, with 7 bases aligning to TRBD2. The CDR3 runs to 13 residues. V lost 5 bases to trimming and J lost 3 bases; unmatched junction nucleotides: 4. Germline V gene data show CDR1 as LNHNV and CDR2 as YYDKDF (reference sequence). The CDR3 DNA is TGTGCCACCAGCCCGGCGGGAGACTACGAGCAGTACTTC. Translation gives CATSPAGDYEQYF.

The V gene is TRBV29-1, the J gene TRBJ1-1; D is ambiguous. Germline V gene data show CDR1 as SQVTM and CDR2 as ANQGSEA. There are 12 residues in the CDR3. The V gene lost 8 bases and the J gene lost 2 bases, with 12 bases spanning the gap. CDR3 sequence: CSLKEDNTEAFF. Here the CDR3 DNA reads TGCAGCCTCAAGGAAGATAACACTGAAGCTTTCTTT.

This clonotype occurred many times. The chain links TRBV25-1 to TRBJ2-1; possibly TRBD1 for D (6 bases). Trimming took 7 bases from V and 3 from J, leaving 22 bases between them. This CDR3 spans 17 amino acids. CDR1 MGHDK and CDR2 SYGVNS come from the germline V gene. As DNA, the CDR3 is TGTGCCAGCACCCGAGAGACAGGAACCGTGGTCTACAATGAGCAGTTCTTC. It is translated as CASTRETGTVVYNEQFF.

This chain links TRBV30 with TRBJ1-1; maybe TRBD1 (6 bases). Germline V gene data show CDR1 as GTSNPN and CDR2 as SVGIG (reference sequence). The CDR3 totals 17 residues. As DNA, the CDR3 is TGTGCAACGGGACACCAAAATTGGGGGCTAGAGAACACTGAAGCTTTCTTT. Translation: CATGHQNWGLENTEAFF.

The chain recombines TRBV6-5 with TRBJ1-6; D is unresolved. The CDR3 is 15 amino acids. Trimming shortened V by 6 bases and J by 10 bases, and 19 bases separated the two germline ends. CDR1 is MNHEY and CDR2 is SVGAGI in the germline V gene. The CDR3 region has the DNA TGTGCCAGCAGCGCGCTAGGAAGCAGCGGCTCACCCCTCCACTTT. Translated: CASSALGSSGSPLHF.

The sample holds many counts of this clonotype. The rearrangement joins TRBV12-3 or TRBV12-4 to TRBJ2-7; weak D call: TRBD2 (5 bases). V was shortened by 7 bases and J by 2 bases, with 9 bases between the two germline ends. The CDR3 contains 12 residues. CDR3: CASTGKAYEQYF. CDR3 in DNA: TGTGCCAGCACGGGGAAAGCCTACGAGCAGTACTTC.

The rearrangement links TRBV7-9 to TRBJ2-3; D not resolved. CDR1 is SEHNR, CDR2 FQNEAQ, per germline (reference sequence). The CDR3 contains 15 residues. The ends were cut back, 5 bases at V and 2 bases at J, with 14 bases in the middle. CDR3 in amino acids: CASSDPGWATDTQYF. CDR3 bases: TGTGCCAGCAGCGACCCGGGCTGGGCCACAGATACGCAGTATTTT.

V and J are TRBV4-3 and TRBJ2-2; 8 bases map to TRBD2. This CDR3 is built from 14 residues. After removal of 4 bases from V and 6 bases from J, the junction contained 4 bases not matched to a gene. CDR1 LGHNA and CDR2 YSLEER come from the germline V gene. The CDR3 DNA reads as TGCGCCAGCAGCCTTTCGCGGGGGGCCGGGGAGCTGTTTTTT. As protein: CASSLSRGAGELFF.

The J gene is TRBJ2-1, the V gene TRBV7-9, with D unclear. Looked up from germline, CDR1 is SEHNR and CDR2 is FQNEAQ (reference sequence). V was cut by 2 bases and J by 2 bases, with 7 bases left in between. The CDR3 has 14 amino acids. The CDR3 DNA reads TGTGCCAGCAGCTTAACGGACCCCTACAATGAGCAGTTCTTC. This translates into CASSLTDPYNEQFF.

The chain is built from TRBV12-3 or TRBV12-4 and TRBJ2-4; D is undetermined. The CDR3 spans 12 residues. Between the trimmed V and J ends, which lost 3 bases and 6 bases, there was a span of 6 bases. The CDR3 DNA reads TGTGCCAGCAGTTTGCCACGAAACATTCAGTACTTC. Its protein product is CASSLPRNIQYF.

This clonotype was picked up a small number of times. V is TRBV5-4 and J is TRBJ1-1; no definite D call. The CDR3 loop spans 13 amino acids. V was clipped by 2 bases and J by 0 bases, with 5 bases between them. Germline V gene lookup returns CDR1 SGHNT and CDR2 YYREEE (reference sequence). The CDR3 here is CASSFQLNTEAFF. The CDR3 DNA sequence: TGTGCCAGCAGCTTCCAGCTGAACACTGAAGCTTTCTTT.

The chain is built from TRBV7-2 and TRBJ2-1, with TRBD1 as a possible D gene (6 bases). Trimming took off 2 bases at V and 7 bases at J, with 12 bases between the two ends. This CDR3 is built from 14 residues. Germline CDR1 SGHTA, CDR2 FQGNSA. In nucleotides, the CDR3 is TGTGCCAGCAGCTTATCGTTCGGACAGAATGAGCAGTTCTTC. Amino acids: CASSLSFGQNEQFF. Using reference TRBV7-2 and TRBJ2-1 for the parts outside the CDR3, the full variable domain is GAGVSQSPSNKVTEKGKDVELRCDPISGHTALYWYRQSLGQGLEFLIYFQGNSAPDKSGLPSDRFSAERTGGSVSTLTIQRTQQEDSAVYLCASSLSFGQNEQFFGPGTRLTVL.

This clonotype was counted only a few times. At one end, the junction sequence differs from germline, possibly due to a read error. The CDR3 coding sequence is TGTGCTAGCAGCTTAGCGGAGGGGGATACGCAGTATTTT. It is translated as CASSLAEGDTQYF. This chain connects TRBV7-7 to TRBJ2-3, with D perhaps TRBD2 (6 bases). CDR1 and CDR2 from the germline V gene are SSHAT and FNYEAQ (reference sequence). This CDR3 is built from 13 residues.

At least ten counts were recorded for this clonotype. The chain combines TRBV12-3 or TRBV12-4 with TRBJ2-5; D uncertain. Between the trimmed V and J ends, which lost 2 bases and 1 base, there was a span of 5 bases. This CDR3 has 13 residues. CDR3 DNA sequence: TGTGCCAGCAGTTTAAACGGCCAAGAGACCCAGTACTTC. Protein sequence: CASSLNGQETQYF.

The J gene is TRBJ2-1, the V gene TRBV7-9, with TRBD1 matching 11 bases. The CDR3 consists of 15 residues. Germline V gene sequence: CDR1 SEHNR, CDR2 FQNEAQ (reference sequence). The V segment lost 1 base and the J segment 8 bases; nucleotides outside the gene matches: 4. The CDR3 sequence is CASSLEDRGRDEQFF. Written as DNA, the CDR3 is TGTGCCAGCAGCTTAGAGGACAGGGGGCGGGATGAGCAGTTCTTC.